This TCR beta chain appears in the sequencing data of a study of shared clonotypes between healthy human individuals. The authors loaded roughly 200 ng DNA, roughly 27,000 T cell genomes, into sorted-subset replicate PCRs. The method was immunoSEQ multiplex PCR; TCRdb's version includes in-frame clones alone and lacks a portion of them. The table includes some 1,100,000 clones, 75% to 85% detected once. Comments on this clone: The antigen is not known.

CDR3 length: 13 amino acids. V was cut by 6 bases and J by 0 bases, with 8 bases left in between. Germline-derived CDR1 and CDR2 are MNHNS and SASEGT. Study outcomes and limitations: The naive CD4 repertoires of several donors were compared, and roughly 5.1% of clonotypes were shared.

J is TRBJ1-2 and V is TRBV6-1; D unresolved. The TCR was taken from a man younger than 35 in good health. Some clones in this sample may be carry-over from other donors' samples. The sequenced sample consisted of memory CD4+ T cells from PBMCs. The subset: CD45RA-negative fraction. The CDR3 nucleotides read TGTGCCAGCAGGCAACACTCTAACTATGGCTACACCTTC. Its protein is CASRQHSNYGYTF.